This T cell receptor beta chain derives from a study of blood T cell repertoires in COVID-19. On the study more broadly: Material from acute and convalescent COVID-19 was sourced from the United States, Italy and Spain.

Assay: immunoSEQ multiplex PCR; the TCRdb copy retains only in-frame clones and omits some. Of under 120,000 clones listed, roughly 80% are singletons. A few counts support this clone. Germline lookup yields CDR1 MNHNS and CDR2 SASEGT. Trimming took off 9 bases at V and 6 bases at J, with 11 bases between the two ends. The CDR3 has 11 amino acids. The receptor was derived from an older man with active or convalescent COVID-19. The V and J genes are TRBV6-1 and TRBJ1-1; D gene uncertain. The specimen sequenced was peripheral blood. Here the CDR3 DNA reads TGTGCCAGTTATTACAGATCTGAAGCTTTCTTT. As protein: CASYYRSEAFF.